A selection of T cell receptor beta chains follows, all from one sample in a study of T cell responses to AZD1222 COVID-19 vaccine. The method was immunoSEQ multiplex PCR; TCRdb's version includes in-frame clones alone and lacks a portion of them. This sample carries over 85,000 clones, 88% of them seen once, and the ten largest clones take about 1.6%. The sample in question was peripheral blood, obtained on day 0 of AZD1222 vaccination. Receptors originate from an adult in good health. Both conserved end residues are part of each CDR3. The order of the fields is D gene, clone size, J gene, V gene, CDR3 protein, CDR3 DNA. A D gene is named only where the DNA matches it firmly. Some rows have no size entry. The others give once, few or many, or a class for an expanded clone.

d_call: -; clone_size: -; j_call: TRBJ2-4; v_call: TRBV2; cdr3_aa: CASTLGGSLPQNIQYF; cdr3_nt: TGTGCCAGCACCTTGGGCGGGTCTTTACCCCAAAACATTCAGTACTTC
d_call: -; clone_size: -; j_call: TRBJ1-1; v_call: TRBV11-2; cdr3_aa: CASSPLLGGNTEAFF; cdr3_nt: TGTGCCAGCAGCCCCTTGTTGGGAGGGAACACTGAAGCTTTCTTT
d_call: -; clone_size: -; j_call: TRBJ2-1; v_call: TRBV5-1; cdr3_aa: CASSLDRVDEQFF; cdr3_nt: TGCGCCAGCAGCTTGGATAGGGTCGATGAGCAGTTCTTC
d_call: -; clone_size: once; j_call: TRBJ1-1; v_call: TRBV5-1; cdr3_aa: CASSLSSGYTEAFF; cdr3_nt: TGCGCCAGCAGCTTATCTAGTGGGTACACTGAAGCTTTCTTT
d_call: TRBD1; clone_size: -; j_call: TRBJ1-6; v_call: TRBV5-1; cdr3_aa: CASRLDPGQGNSPLHF; cdr3_nt: TGCGCCAGCAGACTTGACCCGGGACAGGGTAATTCACCCCTCCACTTT
d_call: -; clone_size: -; j_call: TRBJ1-1; v_call: TRBV11-3; cdr3_aa: CASSLVMNTEAFF; cdr3_nt: TGTGCCAGCAGTTTGGTCATGAACACTGAAGCTTTCTTT
d_call: TRBD1; clone_size: few; j_call: TRBJ1-2; v_call: TRBV5-6; cdr3_aa: CASSLELTGVYGYTF; cdr3_nt: TGTGCCAGCAGCTTGGAACTGACAGGGGTCTATGGCTACACCTTC
d_call: TRBD1; clone_size: -; j_call: TRBJ1-1; v_call: TRBV5-8; cdr3_aa: CASRKTGIAEAFF; cdr3_nt: TGTGCCAGCAGGAAGACAGGGATCGCTGAAGCTTTCTTT
d_call: -; clone_size: few; j_call: TRBJ1-2; v_call: TRBV10-2; cdr3_aa: CASSEGSGANNYGYTF; cdr3_nt: TGCGCCAGCAGTGAAGGGTCGGGGGCCAATAACTATGGCTACACCTTC
d_call: -; clone_size: -; j_call: TRBJ1-4; v_call: TRBV6-5; cdr3_aa: CASSGTGRGSEKLFF; cdr3_nt: TGTGCCAGCAGCGGTACAGGGAGGGGTAGTGAAAAACTGTTTTTT
d_call: -; clone_size: -; j_call: TRBJ1-1; v_call: TRBV5-1; cdr3_aa: CASSQSNGVGVEAFF; cdr3_nt: TGCGCCAGCAGCCAATCCAATGGGGTCGGTGTCGAAGCTTTCTTT
d_call: -; clone_size: -; j_call: TRBJ2-1; v_call: TRBV27; cdr3_aa: CASSFDDTYNEQFF; cdr3_nt: TGTGCCAGCAGTTTTGACGATACCTACAATGAGCAGTTCTTC
d_call: -; clone_size: -; j_call: TRBJ2-7; v_call: TRBV7-9; cdr3_aa: CASSSQRKSYEQYF; cdr3_nt: TGTGCCAGCAGCTCCCAGCGGAAATCCTACGAGCAGTACTTC
d_call: -; clone_size: -; j_call: TRBJ2-7; v_call: TRBV5-1; cdr3_aa: CASSLASASYEQYF; cdr3_nt: TGCGCCAGCAGCTTGGCCTCAGCCTCCTACGAGCAGTACTTC
d_call: -; clone_size: -; j_call: TRBJ1-1; v_call: TRBV3-1/TRBV3-2; cdr3_aa: CASSQDLKGRAFF; cdr3_nt: TGTGCCAGCAGCCAAGATCTGAAGGGGAGAGCTTTCTTT
d_call: TRBD2; clone_size: few; j_call: TRBJ2-5; v_call: TRBV24-1; cdr3_aa: CATGVAGTLQETQYF; cdr3_nt: TGTGCCACCGGAGTAGCGGGGACTCTCCAAGAGACCCAGTACTTC
d_call: -; clone_size: -; j_call: TRBJ2-2; v_call: TRBV11-3; cdr3_aa: CASSYGTGELFF; cdr3_nt: TGTGCCAGCAGCTACGGCACCGGGGAGCTGTTTTTT
d_call: -; clone_size: -; j_call: TRBJ1-2; v_call: TRBV20-1; cdr3_aa: CSVYGYTF; cdr3_nt: TGCAGTGTTTATGGCTACACCTTC
d_call: -; clone_size: -; j_call: TRBJ2-7; v_call: TRBV5-5; cdr3_aa: CASSLPQGTTYEQYF; cdr3_nt: TGTGCCAGCAGCCTCCCTCAGGGTACTACCTACGAGCAGTACTTC
d_call: -; clone_size: few; j_call: TRBJ2-7; v_call: TRBV11-2; cdr3_aa: CASSQASEQYF; cdr3_nt: TGTGCCAGCAGCCAAGCTAGCGAGCAGTACTTC
d_call: -; clone_size: -; j_call: TRBJ1-1; v_call: TRBV2; cdr3_aa: CATRGGNTEAFF; cdr3_nt: TGTGCCACCCGGGGGGGAAACACTGAAGCTTTCTTT
d_call: -; clone_size: once; j_call: TRBJ1-5; v_call: TRBV19; cdr3_aa: CASSKGRAAFHQPQHF; cdr3_nt: TGTGCCAGTAGTAAGGGTAGGGCCGCCTTCCATCAGCCCCAGCATTTT
d_call: -; clone_size: -; j_call: TRBJ2-7; v_call: TRBV7-6; cdr3_aa: CASSLSHSSYEQYF; cdr3_nt: TGTGCCAGCAGCTTATCTCACAGCTCCTACGAGCAGTACTTC
d_call: TRBD1; clone_size: once; j_call: TRBJ2-3; v_call: TRBV7-8; cdr3_aa: CASIRDSNTDTQYF; cdr3_nt: TGTGCCAGCATCCGGGACAGCAACACAGATACGCAGTATTTT
d_call: -; clone_size: -; j_call: TRBJ1-5; v_call: TRBV19; cdr3_aa: CASSISQRGNQPQHF; cdr3_nt: TGTGCCAGTAGTATATCCCAAAGGGGCAATCAGCCCCAGCATTTT
d_call: TRBD1; clone_size: -; j_call: TRBJ1-4; v_call: TRBV6-2/TRBV6-3; cdr3_aa: CASSFGQGATNEKLFF; cdr3_nt: TGTGCCAGCAGCTTCGGACAGGGGGCAACTAATGAAAAACTGTTTTTT
d_call: -; clone_size: -; j_call: TRBJ1-1; v_call: TRBV19; cdr3_aa: CASTEFRVNTEAFF; cdr3_nt: TGTGCCAGTACCGAATTCAGGGTTAACACTGAAGCTTTCTTT
d_call: -; clone_size: -; j_call: TRBJ1-2; v_call: TRBV9; cdr3_aa: CASSPRTARSLGYTF; cdr3_nt: TGTGCCAGCAGCCCCCGGACGGCTCGTTCCCTTGGCTACACCTTC
d_call: -; clone_size: -; j_call: TRBJ2-3; v_call: TRBV7-9; cdr3_aa: CASSFSSGQPSTDTQYF; cdr3_nt: TGTGCCAGCAGCTTTAGTTCAGGGCAACCGAGCACAGATACGCAGTATTTT
d_call: TRBD1; clone_size: once; j_call: TRBJ1-1; v_call: TRBV11-2; cdr3_aa: CASSLTRGQVGTEAFF; cdr3_nt: TGTGCCAGCAGCTTAACCCGCGGACAGGTTGGTACTGAAGCTTTCTTT
d_call: -; clone_size: -; j_call: TRBJ2-3; v_call: TRBV6-5; cdr3_aa: CASTRTDTQYF; cdr3_nt: TGTGCCAGCACTAGGACAGATACGCAGTATTTT
d_call: TRBD1; clone_size: -; j_call: TRBJ1-2; v_call: TRBV7-9; cdr3_aa: CASSWGQNGYTF; cdr3_nt: TGTGCCAGCAGCTGGGGACAGAATGGCTACACCTTC
d_call: -; clone_size: -; j_call: TRBJ2-7; v_call: TRBV11-2; cdr3_aa: CASSLSRGEQYF; cdr3_nt: TGTGCCAGCAGCTTGAGCAGGGGCGAGCAGTACTTC
d_call: TRBD2; clone_size: -; j_call: TRBJ2-5; v_call: TRBV4-2; cdr3_aa: CASSQESRLAGGETQYF; cdr3_nt: TGTGCCAGCAGCCAAGAATCTCGCCTAGCGGGGGGGGAGACCCAGTACTTC
d_call: -; clone_size: once; j_call: TRBJ2-5; v_call: TRBV19; cdr3_aa: CASSRNRQAGETQYF; cdr3_nt: TGTGCCAGTAGCCGCAACCGACAGGCCGGAGAGACCCAGTACTTC
d_call: -; clone_size: once; j_call: TRBJ2-1; v_call: TRBV19; cdr3_aa: CASTGVASRHNEQFF; cdr3_nt: TGTGCCAGTACCGGGGTGGCTAGCCGGCACAATGAGCAGTTCTTC
d_call: -; clone_size: -; j_call: TRBJ1-5; v_call: TRBV7-9; cdr3_aa: CASSSGWDSNQPQHF; cdr3_nt: TGTGCCAGCAGCTCCGGATGGGATAGCAATCAGCCCCAGCATTTT
d_call: -; clone_size: -; j_call: TRBJ1-2; v_call: TRBV18; cdr3_aa: CASSPQPDLANYGYTF; cdr3_nt: TGTGCCAGCTCTCCCCAGCCTGACCTCGCTAACTATGGCTACACCTTC
d_call: -; clone_size: -; j_call: TRBJ2-7; v_call: TRBV6-5; cdr3_aa: CASAGTNAYEQYF; cdr3_nt: TGTGCCAGTGCCGGGACCAACGCCTACGAGCAGTACTTC
d_call: TRBD1; clone_size: -; j_call: TRBJ1-5; v_call: TRBV29-1; cdr3_aa: CSVVGPGQGGQPQHF; cdr3_nt: TGCAGCGTTGTAGGCCCGGGACAGGGTGGTCAGCCCCAGCATTTT
d_call: -; clone_size: -; j_call: TRBJ1-5; v_call: TRBV6-1; cdr3_aa: CASSEPSGGQPQHF; cdr3_nt: TGTGCCAGCAGTGAACCCTCAGGAGGTCAGCCCCAGCATTTT
d_call: -; clone_size: -; j_call: TRBJ1-1; v_call: TRBV5-1; cdr3_aa: CASSLQTSSSEAFF; cdr3_nt: TGCGCCAGCAGCTTGCAGACCTCATCCTCTGAAGCTTTCTTT
d_call: -; clone_size: -; j_call: TRBJ2-1; v_call: TRBV27; cdr3_aa: CASSFIRVSYNEQFF; cdr3_nt: TGTGCCAGCAGTTTCATCCGGGTCTCCTACAATGAGCAGTTCTTC
d_call: -; clone_size: -; j_call: TRBJ1-1; v_call: TRBV10-2; cdr3_aa: CASSEPGRTEAFF; cdr3_nt: TGCGCCAGCAGTGAGCCGGGAAGAACTGAAGCTTTCTTT
d_call: -; clone_size: -; j_call: TRBJ2-1; v_call: TRBV19; cdr3_aa: CASSIIRPGDFPSSYNEQFF; cdr3_nt: TGTGCCAGTAGTATCATTAGGCCTGGGGACTTTCCGAGCTCCTACAATGAGCAGTTCTTC
d_call: TRBD2; clone_size: -; j_call: TRBJ2-3; v_call: TRBV14; cdr3_aa: CASSPRLAGETQYF; cdr3_nt: TGTGCCAGCAGCCCCCGACTAGCGGGAGAAACGCAGTATTTT
d_call: TRBD1; clone_size: once; j_call: TRBJ2-7; v_call: TRBV6-5; cdr3_aa: CASSGQGYEQYF; cdr3_nt: TGTGCCAGCAGCGGACAGGGCTACGAGCAGTACTTC
d_call: -; clone_size: -; j_call: TRBJ1-2; v_call: TRBV19; cdr3_aa: CASSIAGQTRYTF; cdr3_nt: TGTGCCAGTAGTATAGCAGGCCAGACCCGCTACACCTTC
d_call: -; clone_size: -; j_call: TRBJ2-1; v_call: TRBV5-8; cdr3_aa: CATSPGQPGDEQFF; cdr3_nt: TGTGCTACTTCACCGGGGCAGCCGGGGGATGAGCAGTTCTTC
d_call: TRBD1; clone_size: once; j_call: TRBJ2-1; v_call: TRBV24-1; cdr3_aa: CATTGQGRGEQFF; cdr3_nt: TGTGCCACCACAGGACAGGGTAGGGGTGAGCAGTTCTTC
d_call: TRBD1; clone_size: -; j_call: TRBJ2-2; v_call: TRBV19; cdr3_aa: CASRSPGDRGLANTGELFF; cdr3_nt: TGTGCCAGTAGATCACCAGGGGACAGGGGATTAGCGAACACCGGGGAGCTGTTTTTT
d_call: -; clone_size: -; j_call: TRBJ1-4; v_call: TRBV28; cdr3_aa: CATVGMTVGNEKLFF; cdr3_nt: TGTGCCACCGTGGGGATGACAGTGGGAAATGAAAAACTGTTTTTT
d_call: -; clone_size: -; j_call: TRBJ1-1; v_call: TRBV23-1; cdr3_aa: CASSQDNFTEAFF; cdr3_nt: TGCGCCAGCAGTCAAGACAATTTCACTGAAGCTTTCTTT
d_call: TRBD2; clone_size: -; j_call: TRBJ2-7; v_call: TRBV27; cdr3_aa: CASSWGGPSYEQYF; cdr3_nt: TGTGCCAGCAGCTGGGGGGGACCCTCCTACGAGCAGTACTTC
d_call: -; clone_size: -; j_call: TRBJ1-1; v_call: TRBV29-1; cdr3_aa: CSGSQGLNTEAFF; cdr3_nt: TGCAGCGGTTCCCAGGGGTTGAACACTGAAGCTTTCTTT
d_call: -; clone_size: -; j_call: TRBJ1-5; v_call: TRBV19; cdr3_aa: CASSPLDRTNQPQHF; cdr3_nt: TGTGCCAGTAGCCCTCTCGACAGGACAAATCAGCCCCAGCATTTT
d_call: -; clone_size: -; j_call: TRBJ2-7; v_call: TRBV4-1; cdr3_aa: CASSFRGGGITYEQYF; cdr3_nt: TGCGCCAGCAGCTTCAGGGGGGGTGGGATAACCTACGAGCAGTACTTC
d_call: -; clone_size: -; j_call: TRBJ1-5; v_call: TRBV6-5; cdr3_aa: CASREYVGNQPQHF; cdr3_nt: TGTGCCAGCAGAGAGTACGTTGGCAATCAGCCCCAGCATTTT
d_call: -; clone_size: -; j_call: TRBJ1-2; v_call: TRBV6-5; cdr3_aa: CASSYSLGGYYGYTF; cdr3_nt: TGTGCCAGCAGTTACTCTTTAGGGGGATACTATGGCTACACCTTC